Listed here are 9 T cell receptor beta chains from one sample, sequenced in a study of shared clonotypes between healthy human individuals. Terminally differentiated effector memory CD45RA+ cells were excluded from the naive CD8 cells, which were CD45RO-negative and positively selected for CCR7. The method was immunoSEQ multiplex PCR; TCRdb's version includes in-frame clones alone and lacks a portion of them. Here the sample spans around 1.9 million clones, approximately 92% being singletons. The sample taken for sequencing was naive CD8+ T cells from PBMCs. These receptors originate from a young man in good health. Some clones in this sample may be carry-over from other donors' samples.

This sequence joins TRBV19 and TRBJ2-7, with 8 nucleotides matching TRBD1. The CDR3 is 14 amino acids. The J segment lost 3 bases and the V segment lost 3 bases, leaving 4 bases of the junction unmatched. CDR1 and CDR2 (germline): LNHDA, SQIVND (reference sequence). CDR3: CASSIRTGNYEQYF. CDR3 sequence (DNA): TGTGCCAGTAGTATCAGGACAGGGAACTACGAGCAGTACTTC. The full variable domain, with the rest looked up from reference TRBV19 and TRBJ2-7, is DGGITQSPKYLFRKEGQNVTLSCEQNLNHDAMYWYRQDPGQGLRLIYYSQIVNDFQKGDIAEGYSVSREKKESFPLTVTSAQKNPTAFYLCASSIRTGNYEQYFGPGTRLTVT.

V gene TRBV19 combines with J gene TRBJ2-1; 10 bases are a match to TRBD1. The CDR3 covers 15 residues. Unmatched junction bases numbered 7, after V lost 7 bases and J lost 4 bases. Germline CDR1 and CDR2: LNHDA and SQIVND (reference sequence). The CDR3 sequence is CASKGTGAGYNEQFF. DNA for the CDR3: TGTGCCAGTAAGGGGACAGGGGCAGGGTACAATGAGCAGTTCTTC. The full variable domain, in which reference TRBV19 and TRBJ2-1 provide the parts outside the CDR3, is DGGITQSPKYLFRKEGQNVTLSCEQNLNHDAMYWYRQDPGQGLRLIYYSQIVNDFQKGDIAEGYSVSREKKESFPLTVTSAQKNPTAFYLCASKGTGAGYNEQFFGPGTRLTVL.

The CDR3 here is CATSRDLSRDQPQHF. Written as DNA, the CDR3 is TGTGCCACCAGCAGAGATCTCTCCAGGGATCAGCCCCAGCATTTT. The V and J genes are TRBV15 and TRBJ1-5; D perhaps matches TRBD1 (5 bases). Trimming cost V 0 bases and J 5 bases, with 11 bases left between them. The CDR3 is 15 residues long. The germline gives CDR1 LNHNV, CDR2 YYDKDF (reference sequence).

The chain recombines TRBV13 with TRBJ2-7; tentative D call: TRBD2 (5 bases). The CDR3 length is 14 residues. Germline loops: CDR1 PRHDT, CDR2 FYEKMQ (reference sequence). The germline V and J ends were trimmed by 4 bases and 0 bases, with 10 bases remaining between them. CDR3 nucleotide sequence: TGTGCCAGCAGCTCCGGGGTATCCTCCTACGAGCAGTACTTC. This encodes CASSSGVSSYEQYF.

This chain links TRBV6-5 with TRBJ2-2; weak D call: TRBD2 (6 bases). The CDR3 is made up of 15 amino acids. V lost 6 bases and J lost 3, with 14 bases in between. CDR1 MNHEY and CDR2 SVGAGI come from the germline V gene. In DNA, the CDR3 is TGTGCCAGCAGCCATCCTAGCGACTACACCGGGGAGCTGTTTTTT. Protein: CASSHPSDYTGELFF.

The chain is built from TRBV4-2 and TRBJ2-7; 8 bases are shared with TRBD2. Per germline, CDR1 LGHNA and CDR2 YNFKEQ. The CDR3 totals 14 residues. Trimming took 4 bases from V and 3 from J; bases not matched to a gene: 5. This CDR3 reads CASSPGLEYYEQYF. The DNA for the CDR3 is TGTGCCAGCAGCCCGGGACTAGAATACTACGAGCAGTACTTC.

The chain uses TRBV19 and TRBJ2-7, with unresolved D. CDR1 LNHDA and CDR2 SQIVND come from the germline V gene (reference sequence). V was trimmed by 6 bases and J by 0 bases, leaving 12 bases between them. The CDR3 extends over 14 amino acids. The CDR3 region is CASSHGLYSYEQYF. The DNA of the CDR3 is TGTGCCAGTAGCCACGGGCTCTACTCCTACGAGCAGTACTTC.

The genes are TRBV18 and TRBJ1-1; D is possibly TRBD1 (5 bases). The CDR3 loop spans 14 amino acids. Looked up from germline, CDR1 is KGHSH and CDR2 is LQKENI. Trimming stripped 1 base from V and 7 bases from J, with 13 bases between. Here the CDR3 reads CASSPRGRGDEAFF. CDR3 sequence (DNA): TGTGCCAGCTCACCACGGGGCCGGGGCGATGAAGCTTTCTTT.

The chain employs TRBV5-1 and TRBJ1-1; D unclear. V shed 1 base and J shed 0 bases, with 10 bases lying between them. The CDR3 loop spans 15 amino acids. Per the germline V gene, CDR1 is SGHRS and CDR2 is YFSETQ. The CDR3: CASSLYGWVNTEAFF. The CDR3 DNA is TGCGCCAGCAGCTTGTACGGGTGGGTGAACACTGAAGCTTTCTTT.